One and the same sample provided the 5 T cell receptor beta chains below, sequenced in a study of blood T cell repertoires in COVID-19. The data were produced by immunoSEQ multiplex PCR, yet TCRdb's version contains in-frame clones alone and is incomplete. In the table there are about 61,000 clones, around 86% of which are singletons. Sequenced: peripheral blood. These receptors were collected from a human donor in a cohort sampled during active COVID-19.

The chain has TRBV7-2 and TRBJ2-3; the D gene is possibly TRBD2 (5 bases). Germline V gene data show CDR1 as SGHTA and CDR2 as FQGNSA. Trimming took off 8 bases at V and 1 base at J, with 10 bases between the two ends. This CDR3 is 13 amino acids long. The chain's CDR3 is CASSPGGTDTQYF. In DNA form, the CDR3 reads TGTGCCAGCTCCCCCGGGGGCACAGATACGCAGTATTTT.

V usage is TRBV27 and J usage is TRBJ2-6, with 12 nucleotides matching TRBD1. This CDR3 comprises 17 residues. The V and J ends lost 5 bases and 2 bases, in that order; junction bases with no gene match: 4. The V gene's germline CDR1 is MNHEY and CDR2 SMNVEV (reference sequence). CDR3 DNA: TGTGCCAGCAGTGGGACAGGGGGCCGGGCTGGGGCCAACGTCCTGACTTTC. It is translated as CASSGTGGRAGANVLTF.

This chain uses TRBV19 with TRBJ1-2, with D possibly TRBD1 on 6 matching bases. CDR1 LNHDA and CDR2 SQIVND come from the germline V gene (reference sequence). CDR3 size: 17 residues. Trimming shortened V by 6 bases and J by 1 base, and 21 bases separated the two germline ends. CDR3 DNA: TGTGCCAGTAGGAGACCGACTAAGACAGGAGGTAACTATGGCTACACCTTC. Amino acids: CASRRPTKTGGNYGYTF.

This rearrangement joins TRBV3-1 (or the pseudogene TRBV3-2) to TRBJ2-2, with 7 bases aligning to TRBD1. The CDR3 is 16 amino acids. CDR1 is LGHDT, CDR2 YNNKEL, per germline (reference sequence). Trimming cost V 5 bases and J 1 base; bases outside gene matches: 7. In DNA, the CDR3 is TGTGCCAGCAGCACTCACAGGGGCCTGAACACCGGGGAGCTGTTTTTT. It is translated as CASSTHRGLNTGELFF.

This chain uses TRBV27 with TRBJ2-4, with D perhaps matching TRBD2 (6 bases). Trimming removed 3 bases from V and 8 bases from J, with 11 bases in between. From germline, CDR1 is MNHEY and CDR2 SMNVEV (reference sequence). The CDR3 runs to 13 residues. The CDR3, as DNA: TGTGCCAGCAGTTTCCGTGGCGGGGACATTCAGTACTTC. Protein product: CASSFRGGDIQYF.